This record concerns one T cell receptor beta chain sequence. Generated by immunoSEQ multiplex PCR, the TCRdb table keeps only in-frame clones and is missing some. The sample carries tens of thousands of clones, 91% recorded once. The germline gives CDR1 MNHEY, CDR2 SMNVEV (reference sequence). The CDR3 totals 13 residues. V dropped 6 bases and J dropped 4; count of bases not matched to a gene: 5. The data originate from a study of T cell changes during pregnancy in multiple sclerosis. V gene TRBV27 combines with J gene TRBJ1-2, with 7 bases fitting TRBD1. The clonotype originates from a female donor in good health, enrolled as a control in a pregnancy study. Sample: CD4+ T cells from peripheral blood mononuclear cells, taken after pregnancy. CDR3: CASSTGDRYGYTF. DNA of the CDR3: TGTGCCAGCAGCACAGGGGATCGCTATGGCTACACCTTC.